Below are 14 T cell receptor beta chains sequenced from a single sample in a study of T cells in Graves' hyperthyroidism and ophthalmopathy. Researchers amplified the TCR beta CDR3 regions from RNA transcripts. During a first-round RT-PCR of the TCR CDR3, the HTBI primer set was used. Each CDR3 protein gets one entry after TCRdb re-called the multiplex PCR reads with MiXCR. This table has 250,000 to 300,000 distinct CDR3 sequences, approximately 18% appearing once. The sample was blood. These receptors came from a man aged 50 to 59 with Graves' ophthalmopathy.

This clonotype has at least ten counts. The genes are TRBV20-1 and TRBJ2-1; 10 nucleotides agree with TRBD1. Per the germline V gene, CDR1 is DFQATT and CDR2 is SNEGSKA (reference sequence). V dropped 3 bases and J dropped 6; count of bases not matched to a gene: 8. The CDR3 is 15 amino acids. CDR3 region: CSASPGTGDPNEQFF. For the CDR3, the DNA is TGCAGTGCTAGTCCCGGGACAGGGGATCCCAATGAGCAGTTCTTC.

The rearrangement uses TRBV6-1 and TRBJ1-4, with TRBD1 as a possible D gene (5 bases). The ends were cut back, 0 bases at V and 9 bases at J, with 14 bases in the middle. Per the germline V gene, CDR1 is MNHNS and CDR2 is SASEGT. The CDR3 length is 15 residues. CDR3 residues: CASSEAGGAGKKLFF. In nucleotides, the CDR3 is TGTGCCAGCAGTGAAGCGGGAGGGGCGGGAAAAAAACTGTTTTTT.

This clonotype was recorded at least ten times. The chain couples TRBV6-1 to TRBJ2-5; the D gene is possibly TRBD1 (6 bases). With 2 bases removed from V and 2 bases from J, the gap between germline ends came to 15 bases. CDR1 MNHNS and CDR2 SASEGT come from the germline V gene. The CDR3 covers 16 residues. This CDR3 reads CASSEKGQKLQETQYF. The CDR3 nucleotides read TGTGCCAGCAGTGAAAAAGGACAGAAACTTCAAGAGACCCAGTACTTC.

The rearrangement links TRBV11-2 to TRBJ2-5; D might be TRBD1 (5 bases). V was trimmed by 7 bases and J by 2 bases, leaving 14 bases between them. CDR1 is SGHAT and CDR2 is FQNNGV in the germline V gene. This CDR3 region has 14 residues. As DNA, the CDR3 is TGTGCCAGCACCGTTGGTGGGGCTCAAGAGACCCAGTACTTC. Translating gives CASTVGGAQETQYF.

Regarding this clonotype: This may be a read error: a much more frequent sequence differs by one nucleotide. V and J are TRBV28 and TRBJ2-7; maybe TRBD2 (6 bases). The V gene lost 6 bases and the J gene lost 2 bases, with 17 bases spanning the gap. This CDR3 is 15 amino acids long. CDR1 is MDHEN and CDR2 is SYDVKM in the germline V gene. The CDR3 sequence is CASSRIGTLAYEQYF. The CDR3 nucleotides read TGTGCCAGCAGCCGGATCGGGACTTTAGCCTACGAGCAGTACTTC.

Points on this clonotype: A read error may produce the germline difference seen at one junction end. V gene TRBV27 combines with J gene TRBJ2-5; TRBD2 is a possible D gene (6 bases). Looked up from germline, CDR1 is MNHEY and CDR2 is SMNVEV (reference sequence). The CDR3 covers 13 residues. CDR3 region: CVSSFDGGETQYF. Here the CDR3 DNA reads TGTGTCAGCAGTTTCGACGGAGGGGAGACCCAGTACTTC.

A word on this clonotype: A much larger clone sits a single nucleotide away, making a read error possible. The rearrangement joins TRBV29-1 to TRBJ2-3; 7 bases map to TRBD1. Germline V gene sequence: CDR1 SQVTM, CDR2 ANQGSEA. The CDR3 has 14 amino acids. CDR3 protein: CSVNRGDSTDTKYF. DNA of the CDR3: TGCAGCGTCAACAGGGGCGACAGCACAGATACGAAGTATTTT.

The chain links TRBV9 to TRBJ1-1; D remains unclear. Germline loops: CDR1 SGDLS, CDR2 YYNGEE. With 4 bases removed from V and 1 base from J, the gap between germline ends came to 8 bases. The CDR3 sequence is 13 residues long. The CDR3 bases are TGTGCCAGCAGCCGGCCGGAGAACACTGAAGCTTTCTTT. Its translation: CASSRPENTEAFF.

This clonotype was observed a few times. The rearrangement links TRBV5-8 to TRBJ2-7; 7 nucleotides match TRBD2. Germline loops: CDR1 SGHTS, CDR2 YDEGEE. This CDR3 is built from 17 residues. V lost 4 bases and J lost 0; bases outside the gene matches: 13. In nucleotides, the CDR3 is TGTGCCAGCAGCCTGGGGGGGGGAGCGGGGTACTCCTACGAGCAGTACTTC. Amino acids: CASSLGGGAGYSYEQYF.

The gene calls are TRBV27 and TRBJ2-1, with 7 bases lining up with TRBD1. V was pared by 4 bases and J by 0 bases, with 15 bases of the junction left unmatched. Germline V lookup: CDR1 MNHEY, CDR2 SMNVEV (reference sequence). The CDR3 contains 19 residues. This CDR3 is CASSSDRRSRVNSYNEQFF. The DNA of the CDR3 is TGTGCCAGCAGTTCGGACAGGCGTTCCCGCGTGAACTCCTACAATGAGCAGTTCTTC.

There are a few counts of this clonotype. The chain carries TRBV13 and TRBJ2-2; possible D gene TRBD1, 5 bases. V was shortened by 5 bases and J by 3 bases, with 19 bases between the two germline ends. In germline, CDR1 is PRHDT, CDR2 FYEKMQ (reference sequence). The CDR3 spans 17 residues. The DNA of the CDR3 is TGTGCCAGCAGCCCCCGTGGGGCGCTCAGTGACACCGGGGAGCTGTTTTTT. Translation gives CASSPRGALSDTGELFF.

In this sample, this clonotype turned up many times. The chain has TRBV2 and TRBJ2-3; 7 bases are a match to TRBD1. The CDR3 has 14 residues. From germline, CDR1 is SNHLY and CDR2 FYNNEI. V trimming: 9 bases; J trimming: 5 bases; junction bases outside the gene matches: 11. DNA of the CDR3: TGTGCCAGTTTTTTCGACAGGGCCGGAGATACGCAGTATTTT. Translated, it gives CASFFDRAGDTQYF.

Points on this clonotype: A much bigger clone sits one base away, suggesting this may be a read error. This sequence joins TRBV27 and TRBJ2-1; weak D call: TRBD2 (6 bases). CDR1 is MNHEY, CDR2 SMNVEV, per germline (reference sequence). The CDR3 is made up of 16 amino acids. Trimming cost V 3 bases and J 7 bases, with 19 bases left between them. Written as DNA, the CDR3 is TGTGCCAGCAGTTTTGCGTGGGGGGATGGGAGGAATGAGCAGTTCTTC. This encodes CASSFAWGDGRNEQFF.

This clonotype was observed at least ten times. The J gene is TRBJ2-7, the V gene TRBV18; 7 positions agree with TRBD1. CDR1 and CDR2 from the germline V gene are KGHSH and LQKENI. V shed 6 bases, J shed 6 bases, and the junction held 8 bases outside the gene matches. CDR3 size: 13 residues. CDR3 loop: CASSPGQKGEQYF. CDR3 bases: TGTGCCAGCTCGCCGGGACAGAAAGGCGAGCAGTACTTC.